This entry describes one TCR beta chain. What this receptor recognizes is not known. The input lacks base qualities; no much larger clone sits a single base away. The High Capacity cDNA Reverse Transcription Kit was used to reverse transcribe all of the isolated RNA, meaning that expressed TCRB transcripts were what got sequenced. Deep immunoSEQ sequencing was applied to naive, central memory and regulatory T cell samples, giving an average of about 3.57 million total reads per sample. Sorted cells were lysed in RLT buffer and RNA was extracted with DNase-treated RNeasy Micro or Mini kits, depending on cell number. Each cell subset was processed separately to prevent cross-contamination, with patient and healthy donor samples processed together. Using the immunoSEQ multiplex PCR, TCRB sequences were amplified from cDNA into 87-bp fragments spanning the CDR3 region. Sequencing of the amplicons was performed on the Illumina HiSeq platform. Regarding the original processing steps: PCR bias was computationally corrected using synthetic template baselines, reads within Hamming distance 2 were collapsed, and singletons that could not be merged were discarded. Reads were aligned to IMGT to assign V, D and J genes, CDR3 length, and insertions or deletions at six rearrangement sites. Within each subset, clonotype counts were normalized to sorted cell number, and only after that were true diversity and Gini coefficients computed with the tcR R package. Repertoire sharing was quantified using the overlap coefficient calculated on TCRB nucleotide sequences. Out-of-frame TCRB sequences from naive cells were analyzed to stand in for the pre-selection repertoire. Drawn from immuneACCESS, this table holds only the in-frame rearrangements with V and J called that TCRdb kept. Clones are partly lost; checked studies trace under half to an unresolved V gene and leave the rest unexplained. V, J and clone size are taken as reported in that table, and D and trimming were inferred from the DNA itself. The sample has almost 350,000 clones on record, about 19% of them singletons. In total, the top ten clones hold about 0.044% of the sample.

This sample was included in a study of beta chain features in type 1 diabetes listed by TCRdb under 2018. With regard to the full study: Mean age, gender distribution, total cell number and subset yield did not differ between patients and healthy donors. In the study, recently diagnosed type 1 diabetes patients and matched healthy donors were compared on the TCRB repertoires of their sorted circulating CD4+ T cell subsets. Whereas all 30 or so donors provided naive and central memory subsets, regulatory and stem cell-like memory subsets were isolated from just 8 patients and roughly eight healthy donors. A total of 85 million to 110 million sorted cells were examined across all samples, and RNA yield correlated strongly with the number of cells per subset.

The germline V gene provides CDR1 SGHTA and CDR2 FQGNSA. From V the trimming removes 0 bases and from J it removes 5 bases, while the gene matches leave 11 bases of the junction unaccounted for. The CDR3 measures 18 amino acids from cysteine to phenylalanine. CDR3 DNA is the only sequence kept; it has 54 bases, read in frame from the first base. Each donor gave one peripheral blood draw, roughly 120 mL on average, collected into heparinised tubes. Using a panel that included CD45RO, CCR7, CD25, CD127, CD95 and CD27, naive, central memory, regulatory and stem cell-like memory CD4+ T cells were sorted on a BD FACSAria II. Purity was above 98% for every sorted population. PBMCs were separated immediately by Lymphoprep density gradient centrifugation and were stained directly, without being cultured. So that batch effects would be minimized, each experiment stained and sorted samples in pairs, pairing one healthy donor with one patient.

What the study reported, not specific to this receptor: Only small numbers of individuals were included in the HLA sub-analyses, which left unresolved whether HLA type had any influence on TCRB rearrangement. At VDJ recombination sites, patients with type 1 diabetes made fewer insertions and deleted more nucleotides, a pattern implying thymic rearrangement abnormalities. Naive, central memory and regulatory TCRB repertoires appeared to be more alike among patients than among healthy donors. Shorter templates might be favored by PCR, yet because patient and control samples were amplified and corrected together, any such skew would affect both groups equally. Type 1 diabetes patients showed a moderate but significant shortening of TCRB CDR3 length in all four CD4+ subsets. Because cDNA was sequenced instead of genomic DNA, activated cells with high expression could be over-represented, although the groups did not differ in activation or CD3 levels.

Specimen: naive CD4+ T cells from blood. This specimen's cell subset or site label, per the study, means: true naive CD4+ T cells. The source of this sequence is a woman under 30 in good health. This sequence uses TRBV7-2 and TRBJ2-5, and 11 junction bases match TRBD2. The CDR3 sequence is CASSLASLLAGGQETQYF. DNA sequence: TGTGCCAGCAGCTTAGCCTCCTTGCTAGCGGGAGGTCAGGAGACCCAGTACTTC.